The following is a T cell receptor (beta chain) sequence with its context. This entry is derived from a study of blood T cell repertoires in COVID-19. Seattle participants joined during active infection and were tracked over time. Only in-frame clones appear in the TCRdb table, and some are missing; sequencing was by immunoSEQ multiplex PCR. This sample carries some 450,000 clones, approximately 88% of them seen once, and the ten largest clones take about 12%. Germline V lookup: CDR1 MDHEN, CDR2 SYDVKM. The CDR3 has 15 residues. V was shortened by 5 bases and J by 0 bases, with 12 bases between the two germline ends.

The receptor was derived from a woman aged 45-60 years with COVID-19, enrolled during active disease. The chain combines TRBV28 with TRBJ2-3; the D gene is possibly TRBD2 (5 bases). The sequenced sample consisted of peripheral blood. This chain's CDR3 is CASSLASTSTDTQYF. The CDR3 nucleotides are TGTGCCAGCAGTCTAGCTAGCACTAGCACAGATACGCAGTATTTT.